Listed below are T cell receptor beta chains from one sample, sequenced in a study of OX40 agonist ivuxolimab in advanced cancers. Generated by immunoSEQ multiplex PCR, the TCRdb table keeps only in-frame clones and is missing some. The sample consists of some 100,000 clones, roughly 90% of them appearing once. The material was CD4+ or CD8+ T cells sorted from blood, obtained in a trial of the OX40 agonist ivuxolimab. The receptors here all came from an adult with an advanced solid tumor such as melanoma, head and neck, liver or kidney cancer. Both conserved end residues are part of each CDR3. The D gene is left open where the match is weak. Clone sizes are given selectively: once, few, many, or a class where the clone is expanded.

D gene	clone size	V gene	J gene	CDR3 protein	CDR3 DNA
-	-	TRBV10-3	TRBJ2-7	CAISPSAFSYEQYF	TGTGCCATCAGTCCTTCAGCTTTCTCCTACGAGCAGTACTTC
-	-	TRBV25-1	TRBJ2-3	CASSEFGLTTDTQYF	TGTGCCAGCAGTGAATTCGGACTAACCACAGATACGCAGTATTTT
TRBD2	-	TRBV27	TRBJ2-3	CASSPQRGYTDTQYF	TGTGCCAGCAGTCCCCAGCGGGGGTACACAGATACGCAGTATTTT
-	few	TRBV5-6	TRBJ1-2	CASSLGSGYTF	TGTGCCAGCAGCTTGGGCAGTGGCTACACCTTC
-	-	TRBV4-3	TRBJ2-1	CASSQPGTPPTYNEQFF	TGCGCCAGCAGCCAACCCGGGACTCCGCCGACATACAATGAGCAGTTCTTC
-	-	TRBV5-8	TRBJ2-1	CASSLGWGIEQFF	TGTGCCAGCAGCTTGGGATGGGGGATCGAGCAGTTCTTC
TRBD1	-	TRBV19	TRBJ1-2	CASSTRTGNGYTF	TGTGCCAGTAGTACTCGGACAGGGAATGGCTACACCTTC
-	few	TRBV7-2	TRBJ2-7	CASSLVVPSRGQLYEQYF	TGTGCCAGCAGCTTAGTGGTCCCGTCCCGGGGGCAGTTGTACGAGCAGTACTTC
-	-	TRBV5-1	TRBJ2-1	CASSLAGPDEQFF	TGCGCCAGCAGCTTGGCGGGGCCTGACGAGCAGTTCTTC
-	-	TRBV20-1	TRBJ1-2	CSAPGLYGYTF	TGCAGTGCCCCCGGGCTCTATGGCTACACCTTC
TRBD2	-	TRBV9	TRBJ2-2	CASSPPSGRGTGELFF	TGTGCCAGCAGCCCCCCCAGCGGGAGAGGGACCGGGGAGCTGTTTTTT
-	-	TRBV6-5	TRBJ1-2	CASSSGSGYTF	TGTGCCAGCAGTTCGGGGAGCGGCTACACCTTC
-	-	TRBV27	TRBJ1-4	CASSLSPGNEKLFF	TGTGCCAGCAGTTTGAGTCCGGGTAATGAAAAACTGTTTTTT
-	-	TRBV11-2	TRBJ2-7	CASSLDGEQYF	TGTGCCAGCAGCTTAGACGGCGAGCAGTACTTC
TRBD2	-	TRBV7-9	TRBJ2-1	CASSPLRPSGAYNEQFF	TGTGCCAGCAGCCCCCTTAGGCCTAGCGGTGCCTACAATGAGCAGTTCTTC
TRBD2	-	TRBV27	TRBJ2-7	CASSPGLAHYEQYF	TGTGCCAGCAGTCCCGGACTAGCCCACTACGAGCAGTACTTC
-	few	TRBV9	TRBJ2-7	CASSVGISEEQYF	TGTGCCAGCAGCGTAGGAATATCGGAAGAGCAGTACTTC
-	-	TRBV7-9	TRBJ2-3	CASSLFSGSTDTQYF	TGTGCCAGCAGCTTATTCAGCGGGAGCACAGATACGCAGTATTTT
-	once	TRBV11-2	TRBJ2-5	CASSSYREETQYF	TGTGCCAGCAGCTCCTACAGGGAAGAGACCCAGTACTTC
-	-	TRBV5-1	TRBJ2-3	CASSHVGRVGTDTQYF	TGCGCCAGCAGCCACGTGGGGCGCGTTGGGACAGATACGCAGTATTTT
-	-	TRBV4-1	TRBJ2-3	CASSQVIADTQYF	TGCGCCAGCAGCCAAGTTATAGCAGATACGCAGTATTTT
-	-	TRBV7-6	TRBJ2-5	CASSFAGGDRETQYF	TGTGCCAGCAGCTTTGCAGGGGGGGATAGGGAGACCCAGTACTTC
TRBD1	few	TRBV19	TRBJ1-5	CASTQGINQPQHF	TGTGCCAGCACACAGGGGATCAATCAGCCCCAGCATTTT
TRBD2	-	TRBV6-1	TRBJ2-3	CASSEVWRGGTDTQYF	TGTGCCAGCAGTGAAGTCTGGCGGGGGGGCACAGATACGCAGTATTTT
-	-	TRBV9	TRBJ1-1	CASSVFGGPEAFF	TGTGCCAGCAGCGTATTCGGTGGCCCCGAAGCTTTCTTT
-	-	TRBV27	TRBJ1-1	CASRPQGLKPRWTGYTEAFF	TGTGCCAGCAGACCCCAGGGTCTTAAACCCCGCTGGACGGGGTACACTGAAGCTTTCTTT
-	few	TRBV27	TRBJ1-1	CASSQGTEAFF	TGTGCCAGCTCACAGGGCACTGAAGCTTTCTTT
-	-	TRBV7-2	TRBJ2-6	CASSLAGPRTGANVLTF	TGTGCCAGCAGCTTAGCCGGACCTCGGACAGGGGCCAACGTCCTGACTTTC
-	-	TRBV19	TRBJ1-1	CASTGPWDTEAFF	TGTGCCAGCACAGGGCCGTGGGACACTGAAGCTTTCTTT
-	-	TRBV2	TRBJ2-7	CASSPWDQAYEQYF	TGTGCCAGCAGCCCATGGGACCAAGCCTACGAGCAGTACTTC
TRBD2	-	TRBV11-2	TRBJ2-7	CASSPGGVEQYF	TGTGCCAGCAGCCCCGGGGGGGTCGAGCAGTACTTC
TRBD1	-	TRBV5-8	TRBJ1-1	CASSARQGGTEAFF	TGTGCCAGCAGCGCGCGACAGGGAGGGACTGAAGCTTTCTTT
-	-	TRBV19	TRBJ1-5	CASSMGLYSNQPQHF	TGTGCCAGTAGTATGGGACTGTATAGCAATCAGCCCCAGCATTTT
TRBD2	-	TRBV12-5	TRBJ2-5	CASGLWGGRETQYF	TGTGCTAGTGGTTTGTGGGGGGGTAGGGAGACCCAGTACTTC
TRBD2	-	TRBV29-1	TRBJ2-3	CSAPGGSTDTQYF	TGCAGCGCGCCGGGGGGGAGCACAGATACGCAGTATTTT
-	-	TRBV4-1	TRBJ2-1	CASTSFYSYNEQFF	TGCGCCAGCACTAGCTTCTACTCCTACAATGAGCAGTTCTTC
-	-	TRBV6-6	TRBJ2-7	CASRGGVLYEQYF	TGTGCCAGCAGAGGGGGGGTCCTCTACGAGCAGTACTTC
-	-	TRBV7-9	TRBJ2-7	CASSLGTYYEQYF	TGTGCCAGCAGCTTAGGCACTTACTACGAGCAGTACTTC
TRBD2	-	TRBV4-2	TRBJ2-1	CASSRAGGAAYNEQFF	TGTGCCAGCAGCCGGGCGGGAGGGGCGGCCTACAATGAGCAGTTCTTC
TRBD2	-	TRBV7-6	TRBJ2-1	CASSRGLGINEQFF	TGTGCCAGCAGCAGGGGACTAGGGATCAATGAGCAGTTCTTC
-	-	TRBV14	TRBJ2-7	CASSQDQAYYEQYF	TGTGCCAGCAGCCAAGACCAGGCCTACTACGAGCAGTACTTC
-	-	TRBV5-5	TRBJ2-7	CASSFSYEQYF	TGTGCCAGCAGCTTCTCCTACGAGCAGTACTTC
-	-	TRBV6-5	TRBJ2-7	CATPPAPVGEQYF	TGTGCTACCCCCCCCGCCCCGGTGGGCGAGCAGTACTTC
TRBD1	-	TRBV5-6	TRBJ1-1	CASSLAGTGFLSTEAFF	TGTGCCAGCAGCTTGGCCGGGACAGGTTTTTTGAGCACTGAAGCTTTCTTT
TRBD2	-	TRBV4-1	TRBJ2-5	CASSQENGLAGKIQETQYF	TGCGCCAGCAGCCAAGAAAATGGACTAGCGGGGAAAATCCAAGAGACCCAGTACTTC
-	once	TRBV4-1	TRBJ2-7	CASSASGVLPSYEQYF	TGCGCCAGCAGCGCCTCAGGGGTCTTACCCTCCTACGAGCAGTACTTC
-	-	TRBV6-1	TRBJ2-5	CASRPLEGPETQYF	TGTGCCAGCAGACCTTTGGAGGGCCCAGAGACCCAGTACTTC
-	-	TRBV7-9	TRBJ2-3	CASSLDYDTQYF	TGTGCCAGCAGCTTAGATTATGATACGCAGTATTTT
TRBD1	-	TRBV18	TRBJ2-3	CASSPRDRDIDTQYF	TGTGCCAGCTCACCGCGGGACAGGGACATAGATACGCAGTATTTT
TRBD1	-	TRBV4-1	TRBJ1-4	CASSYRTGGEKLFF	TGCGCCAGCAGCTACCGGACAGGGGGCGAAAAACTGTTTTTT
-	-	TRBV29-1	TRBJ2-2	CSVENPTGEDGELFF	TGCAGCGTTGAAAACCCTACAGGGGAGGACGGGGAGCTGTTTTTT
TRBD1	-	TRBV4-3	TRBJ2-7	CASSHGNRGYEQYF	TGCGCCAGCAGCCATGGGAACAGGGGGTACGAGCAGTACTTC
-	-	TRBV5-1	TRBJ2-1	CASSLEGGGAYEQFF	TGCGCCAGCAGCTTGGAGGGGGGTGGAGCCTATGAGCAGTTCTTC
-	-	TRBV5-6	TRBJ1-1	CASSLHLGGKGTEAFF	TGTGCCAGCAGCTTACACCTTGGGGGGAAAGGTACTGAAGCTTTCTTT
-	-	TRBV7-3	TRBJ2-1	CASSLTPSNEQFF	TGTGCCAGCAGCTTAACTCCTTCAAATGAGCAGTTCTTC
-	-	TRBV15	TRBJ1-1	CATSSRTNTEAFF	TGTGCCACCAGCTCCCGGACAAACACTGAAGCTTTCTTT
-	-	TRBV5-1	TRBJ2-5	CASSLGSLARETQYF	TGCGCCAGCAGCTTGGGATCCCTAGCAAGGGAGACCCAGTACTTC
-	-	TRBV28	TRBJ1-1	CASGTNTEAFF	TGTGCCAGCGGGACGAACACTGAAGCTTTCTTT